The 20 T cell receptor beta chains below all came from one sample that was sequenced in a study of T cell responses to AZD1222 COVID-19 vaccine. This table comes from immunoSEQ multiplex PCR, and its TCRdb copy is limited to in-frame clones, with some not included. The sample has 150,000 to 200,000 clones; more than 80% are singletons. The sequencing here drew on peripheral blood, taken 28 days after the second dose of the MenACWY control vaccine. These receptors were obtained from an adult who received the MenACWY meningococcal vaccine as a control.

J is TRBJ1-5 and V is TRBV27, with D possibly TRBD1 on 6 matching bases. Germline V gene lookup returns CDR1 MNHEY and CDR2 SMNVEV (reference sequence). Trimming removed 6 bases from V and 7 bases from J, with 13 bases in between. The CDR3 loop spans 13 amino acids. Here the CDR3 reads CASRPQGWQPQHF. DNA of the CDR3: TGTGCCAGCAGGCCACAGGGTTGGCAGCCCCAGCATTTT.

The J gene is TRBJ2-7, the V gene TRBV5-8, with D possibly TRBD1 on 5 matching bases. The CDR3 has 15 amino acids. Trimming removed 4 bases from V and 6 bases from J, with 20 bases in between. Germline CDR1 reads SGHTS; CDR2 reads YDEGEE. CDR3 region: CASSVYPRRGSEQYF. For the CDR3, the DNA is TGTGCCAGCAGCGTATACCCGCGAAGGGGTTCCGAGCAGTACTTC.

The V gene is TRBV30, the J gene TRBJ2-2; 7 bases fit TRBD1. Germline lookup yields CDR1 GTSNPN and CDR2 SVGIG (reference sequence). The junction had 6 bases not matched to a gene; V was cut back by 2 bases and J by 6 bases. The CDR3 sequence is 14 residues long. Here the CDR3 reads CAWSRTGAPGELFF. In DNA, the CDR3 is TGTGCCTGGAGTAGAACAGGGGCCCCCGGGGAGCTGTTTTTT.

The rearrangement joins TRBV13 to TRBJ2-7; D is unresolved. CDR3 length: 12 amino acids. The germline V and J ends were trimmed by 6 bases and 0 bases, with 6 bases remaining between them. Germline-derived CDR1 and CDR2 are PRHDT and FYEKMQ (reference sequence). CDR3 loop: CASSSISYEQYF. The CDR3 nucleotides are TGTGCCAGCAGTTCCATCTCCTACGAGCAGTACTTC.

The chain combines TRBV28 with TRBJ2-2, with TRBD2 as a possible D gene (6 bases). Germline CDR1 reads MDHEN; CDR2 reads SYDVKM. The V gene lost 6 bases and the J gene lost 6 bases, with 17 bases spanning the gap. This CDR3 has 15 amino acids. CDR3 amino acids: CASRKRAGAPGELFF. CDR3 coding DNA: TGTGCCAGCAGGAAAAGAGCGGGTGCTCCCGGGGAGCTGTTTTTT.

The chain links TRBV5-1 to TRBJ2-7; D perhaps matches TRBD1 (6 bases). Trimming cost V 2 bases and J 0 bases, with 12 bases left between them. The CDR3 spans 15 residues. Germline V gives CDR1 SGHRS, CDR2 YFSETQ. The CDR3 loop reads CASSFQGWSSYEQYF. The CDR3, as DNA: TGCGCCAGCAGCTTTCAGGGGTGGAGCTCCTACGAGCAGTACTTC.

The chain employs TRBV4-1 and TRBJ1-1, with 7 bases matching TRBD1. The J segment lost 3 bases and the V segment lost 4 bases, leaving 5 bases of the junction unmatched. Germline lookup yields CDR1 MGHRA and CDR2 YSYEKL. The CDR3 has 14 amino acids. CDR3 in amino acids: CASSPRQGHTEAFF. The DNA of the CDR3 is TGCGCCAGCAGCCCACGACAGGGTCACACTGAAGCTTTCTTT.

The chain carries TRBV29-1 and TRBJ1-1, with D hard to call. The CDR3 totals 11 residues. The germline V gene encodes CDR1 SQVTM and CDR2 ANQGSEA. V was cut by 5 bases and J by 1 base, with 5 bases left in between. The chain's CDR3 is CSVLTNTEAFF. CDR3 DNA sequence: TGCAGCGTTCTCACGAACACTGAAGCTTTCTTT.

The chain has TRBV29-1 and TRBJ2-3, with D maybe TRBD1 (5 bases). Trimming removed 3 bases at V and 4 bases at J, with 11 bases between. CDR1 SQVTM and CDR2 ANQGSEA come from the germline V gene. CDR3 length: 13 residues. The CDR3 coding sequence is TGCAGCGTTGACGTGCAGGGCCCAGATACGCAGTATTTT. Translated: CSVDVQGPDTQYF.

V is TRBV19 and J is TRBJ1-4, with 9 bases lining up with TRBD1. Unmatched junction bases numbered 4, after V lost 5 bases and J lost 6 bases. CDR3 size: 14 residues. Germline CDR1 and CDR2: LNHDA and SQIVND (reference sequence). CDR3 nucleotides: TGTGCCAGTAGTGGACAGGGGAGGGATGAAAAACTGTTTTTT. Translated, it gives CASSGQGRDEKLFF. Supplemented by reference TRBV19 and TRBJ1-4, the full variable domain reads DGGITQSPKYLFRKEGQNVTLSCEQNLNHDAMYWYRQDPGQGLRLIYYSQIVNDFQKGDIAEGYSVSREKKESFPLTVTSAQKNPTAFYLCASSGQGRDEKLFFGSGTQLSVL.

The chain carries TRBV30 and TRBJ2-7; TRBD1 agrees at 9 bases. V shed 2 bases and J 0 bases; nucleotides not matched to a gene: 8. The germline V gene encodes CDR1 GTSNPN and CDR2 SVGIG (reference sequence). The CDR3 is made up of 16 amino acids. The CDR3 region is CAWSSGTGRLSYEQYF. The CDR3 DNA is TGTGCCTGGAGTTCCGGGACAGGGAGACTCTCCTACGAGCAGTACTTC.

This chain connects TRBV28 to TRBJ1-6; D remains unclear. Germline loops: CDR1 MDHEN, CDR2 SYDVKM. The CDR3 length is 17 residues. Trimming removed 4 bases at V and 0 bases at J, with 13 bases between. The CDR3 is CASSSSGPRSYNSPLHF. The CDR3 region has the DNA TGTGCCAGCAGTTCCTCCGGGCCCCGCTCCTATAATTCACCCCTCCACTTT.

The chain couples TRBV24-1 to TRBJ2-3; D possibly corresponds to TRBD2 (7 bases). The V and J ends lost 5 bases and 11 bases respectively, with 16 bases between them. Germline lookup yields CDR1 KGHDR and CDR2 SFDVKD. CDR3 length equals 13 residues. CDR3 nucleotides: TGTGCCACCAGTGTATGGGGGGGCATCGGGCAGTATTTT. This translates into CATSVWGGIGQYF.

The chain employs TRBV19 and TRBJ2-2; 8 bases fit TRBD2. J was trimmed by 6 bases and V by 4 bases; bases with no gene match: 1. CDR1 LNHDA and CDR2 SQIVND come from the germline V gene (reference sequence). CDR3 size: 13 residues. The CDR3 here is CASSRTSPGELFF. CDR3 nucleotide sequence: TGTGCCAGTAGTAGGACTAGCCCCGGGGAGCTGTTTTTT. Full variable domain (missing parts from reference TRBV19 and TRBJ2-2): DGGITQSPKYLFRKEGQNVTLSCEQNLNHDAMYWYRQDPGQGLRLIYYSQIVNDFQKGDIAEGYSVSREKKESFPLTVTSAQKNPTAFYLCASSRTSPGELFFGEGSRLTVL.

The chain couples TRBV3-1 (or the pseudogene TRBV3-2) to TRBJ2-7; maybe TRBD1 (6 bases). The germline V and J ends were trimmed by 4 bases and 3 bases, with 13 bases remaining between them. From germline, CDR1 is LGHDT and CDR2 YNNKEL (reference sequence). The CDR3 is 14 residues long. The CDR3 is CASSLGPRGYEQYF. DNA for the CDR3: TGTGCCAGCAGCCTGGGTCCCAGGGGCTACGAGCAGTACTTC.

The chain employs TRBV6-5 and TRBJ2-1; TRBD2 matches at 8 bases. This CDR3 region has 15 residues. The ends lost 8 bases at V and 0 bases at J; junction bases unmatched: 6. Germline loops: CDR1 MNHEY, CDR2 SVGAGI. The CDR3 DNA reads TGTGCCAGCCGGACGGGGGGGAGCTCCTACAATGAGCAGTTCTTC. Protein product: CASRTGGSSYNEQFF.

This sequence joins TRBV6-5 and TRBJ1-6; D ambiguous. From germline, CDR1 is MNHEY and CDR2 SVGAGI. The germline V and J ends were trimmed by 7 bases and 8 bases, with 12 bases remaining between them. The CDR3 has 13 amino acids. In DNA, the CDR3 is TGTGCCAGCAATTTCGCCGAGGATTCACCCCTCCACTTT. The encoded protein is CASNFAEDSPLHF.

This CDR3 reads CASSSPSGSRETQYF. DNA for the CDR3: TGCGCCAGCAGCTCCCCTAGCGGGAGCAGGGAGACCCAGTACTTC. The genes are TRBV5-1 and TRBJ2-5, with 10 bases that match TRBD2. Germline lookup yields CDR1 SGHRS and CDR2 YFSETQ. The V segment lost 3 bases and the J segment 5 bases; nucleotides outside the gene matches: 7. This CDR3 spans 15 amino acids.

CDR3 amino acids: CASSTPEGAGFLGNTIYF. The CDR3 nucleotides are TGTGCCAGCAGCACCCCCGAGGGTGCAGGGTTTCTTGGAAACACCATATATTTT. This chain links TRBV9 with TRBJ1-3, with D possibly being TRBD1 (5 bases). This CDR3 region has 18 residues. V gave up 4 bases and J gave up 3 bases, with 23 bases separating them. Germline CDR1 is SGDLS and CDR2 is YYNGEE.

The genes are TRBV5-1 and TRBJ1-6; 7 nucleotides line up with TRBD1. V shed 0 bases and J 6 bases; nucleotides not matched to a gene: 6. This CDR3 region has 16 residues. The germline V gene has CDR1 SGHRS and CDR2 YFSETQ. The CDR3 coding sequence is TGCGCCAGCAGCTTGGTAGGAGGGGGCGGTAATTCACCCCTCCACTTT. Amino acids: CASSLVGGGGNSPLHF.